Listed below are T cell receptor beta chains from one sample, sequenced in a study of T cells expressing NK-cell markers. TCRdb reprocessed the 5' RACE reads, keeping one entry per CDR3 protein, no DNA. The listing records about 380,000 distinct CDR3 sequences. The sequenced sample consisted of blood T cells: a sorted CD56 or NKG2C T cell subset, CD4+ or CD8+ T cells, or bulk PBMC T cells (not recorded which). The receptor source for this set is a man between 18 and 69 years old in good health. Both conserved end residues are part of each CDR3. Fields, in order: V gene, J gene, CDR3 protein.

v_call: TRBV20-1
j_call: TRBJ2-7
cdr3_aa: CSAVDRGNEQYF

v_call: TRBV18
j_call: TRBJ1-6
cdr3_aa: CASSPAEHDNSPLHF

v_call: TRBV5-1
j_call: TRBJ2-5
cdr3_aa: CASSAHRQGLETQYF

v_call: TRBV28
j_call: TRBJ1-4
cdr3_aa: CASSLFTGHGEKLFF

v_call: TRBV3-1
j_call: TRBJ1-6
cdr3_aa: CASSQDLRDSPLHF

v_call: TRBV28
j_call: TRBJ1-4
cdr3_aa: CASSPGGFNEKLFF

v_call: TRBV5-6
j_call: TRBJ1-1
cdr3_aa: CASSLRTRAAEAFF

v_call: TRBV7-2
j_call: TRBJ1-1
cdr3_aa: CASSLGSRGGNTEAFF

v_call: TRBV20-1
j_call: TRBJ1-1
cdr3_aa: CSAEGQGSVFTEAFF

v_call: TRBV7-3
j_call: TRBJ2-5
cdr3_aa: CASSAGGAETQYF

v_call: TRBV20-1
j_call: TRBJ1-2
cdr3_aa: CSARSFGQANYGYTF

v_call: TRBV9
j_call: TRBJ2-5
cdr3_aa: CASSRAGPSQETQYF

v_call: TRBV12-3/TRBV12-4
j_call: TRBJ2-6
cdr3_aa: CASSFSRQGAHRANVLTF

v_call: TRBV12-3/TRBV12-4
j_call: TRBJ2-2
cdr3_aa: CASSLGRGDTGELFF

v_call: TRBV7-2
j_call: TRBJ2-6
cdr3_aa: CASSFPGQGYGANVLTF

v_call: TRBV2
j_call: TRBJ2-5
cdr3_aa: CASSELGGYQETQYF

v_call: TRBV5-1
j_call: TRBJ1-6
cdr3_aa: CASSLGTGVNNSPLHF

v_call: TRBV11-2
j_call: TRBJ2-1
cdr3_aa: CASSLVSSGGAISYNEQFF

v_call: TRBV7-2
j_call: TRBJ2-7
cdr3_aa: CASSITGTATGEQYF

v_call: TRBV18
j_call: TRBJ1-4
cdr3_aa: CASSPGQGNEKLFF